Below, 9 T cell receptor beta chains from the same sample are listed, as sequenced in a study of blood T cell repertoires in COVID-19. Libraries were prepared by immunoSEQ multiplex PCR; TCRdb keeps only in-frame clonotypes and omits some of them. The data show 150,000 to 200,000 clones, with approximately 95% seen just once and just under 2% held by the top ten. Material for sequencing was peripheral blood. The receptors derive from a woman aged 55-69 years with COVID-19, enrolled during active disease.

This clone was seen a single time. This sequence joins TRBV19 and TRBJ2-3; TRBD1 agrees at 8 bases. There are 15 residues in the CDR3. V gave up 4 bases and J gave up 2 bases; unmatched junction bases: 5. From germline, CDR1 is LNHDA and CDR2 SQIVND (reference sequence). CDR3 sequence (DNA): TGTGCCAGTAGTACGGACAGGGAGAACACAGATACGCAGTATTTT. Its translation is CASSTDRENTDTQYF.

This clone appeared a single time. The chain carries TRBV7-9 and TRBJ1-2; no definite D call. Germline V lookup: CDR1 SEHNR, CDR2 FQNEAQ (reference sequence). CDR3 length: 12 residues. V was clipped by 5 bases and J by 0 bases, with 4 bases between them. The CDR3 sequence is CASSASNYGYTF. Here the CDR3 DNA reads TGTGCCAGCAGCGCGTCTAACTATGGCTACACCTTC.

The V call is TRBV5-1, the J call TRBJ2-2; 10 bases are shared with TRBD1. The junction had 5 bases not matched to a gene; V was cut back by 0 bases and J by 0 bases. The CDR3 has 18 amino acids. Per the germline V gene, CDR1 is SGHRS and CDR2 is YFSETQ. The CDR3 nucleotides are TGCGCCAGCAGCTTGGCCATGACAGGGGGCGCGAACACCGGGGAGCTGTTTTTT. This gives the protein CASSLAMTGGANTGELFF.

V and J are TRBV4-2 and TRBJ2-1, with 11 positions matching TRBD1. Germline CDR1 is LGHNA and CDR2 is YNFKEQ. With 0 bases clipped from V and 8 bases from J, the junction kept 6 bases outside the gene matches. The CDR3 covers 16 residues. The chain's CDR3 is CASSQDLGTGGYEQFF. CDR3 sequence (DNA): TGTGCCAGCAGCCAAGATTTGGGGACAGGGGGTTATGAGCAGTTCTTC.

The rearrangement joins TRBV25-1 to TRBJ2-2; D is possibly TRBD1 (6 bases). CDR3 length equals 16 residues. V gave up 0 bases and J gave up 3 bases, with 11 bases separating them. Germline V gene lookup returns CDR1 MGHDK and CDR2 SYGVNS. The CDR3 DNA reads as TGTGCCAGCAGTGAATATGGACAGTCATACACCGGGGAGCTGTTTTTT. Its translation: CASSEYGQSYTGELFF.

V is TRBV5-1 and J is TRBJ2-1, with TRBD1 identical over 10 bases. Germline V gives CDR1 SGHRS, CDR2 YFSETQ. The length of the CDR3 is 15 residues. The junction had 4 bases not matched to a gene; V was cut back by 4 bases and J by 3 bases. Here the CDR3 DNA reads TGCGCCAGCAGCGGCGGACAGGGGGGCTACAATGAGCAGTTCTTC. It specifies CASSGGQGGYNEQFF. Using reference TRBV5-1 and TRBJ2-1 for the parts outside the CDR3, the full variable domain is KAGVTQTPRYLIKTRGQQVTLSCSPISGHRSVSWYQQTPGQGLQFLFEYFSETQRNKGNFPGRFSGRQFSNSRSEMNVSTLELGDSALYLCASSGGQGGYNEQFFGPGTRLTVL.

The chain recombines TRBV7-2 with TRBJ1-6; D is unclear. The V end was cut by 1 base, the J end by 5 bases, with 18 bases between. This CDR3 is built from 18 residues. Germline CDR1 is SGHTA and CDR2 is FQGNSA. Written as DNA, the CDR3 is TGTGCCAGCAGCTTAGATTTTTCCCTGGGGAGTCATAATTCACCCCTCCACTTT. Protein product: CASSLDFSLGSHNSPLHF.

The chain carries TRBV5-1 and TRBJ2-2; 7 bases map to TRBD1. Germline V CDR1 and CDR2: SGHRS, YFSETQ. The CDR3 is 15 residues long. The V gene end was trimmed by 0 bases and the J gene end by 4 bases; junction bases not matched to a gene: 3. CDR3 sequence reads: CASSLGQGGTGELFF. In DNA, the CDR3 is TGCGCCAGCAGCTTGGGACAGGGCGGCACCGGGGAGCTGTTTTTT. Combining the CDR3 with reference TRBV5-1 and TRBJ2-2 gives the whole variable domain KAGVTQTPRYLIKTRGQQVTLSCSPISGHRSVSWYQQTPGQGLQFLFEYFSETQRNKGNFPGRFSGRQFSNSRSEMNVSTLELGDSALYLCASSLGQGGTGELFFGEGSRLTVL.

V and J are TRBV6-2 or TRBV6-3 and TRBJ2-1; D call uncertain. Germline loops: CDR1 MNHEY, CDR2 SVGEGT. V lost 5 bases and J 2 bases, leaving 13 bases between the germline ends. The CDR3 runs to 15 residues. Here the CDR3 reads CASSQSVLPYNEQFF. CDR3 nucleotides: TGTGCCAGCAGTCAGAGCGTGCTACCCTACAATGAGCAGTTCTTC.